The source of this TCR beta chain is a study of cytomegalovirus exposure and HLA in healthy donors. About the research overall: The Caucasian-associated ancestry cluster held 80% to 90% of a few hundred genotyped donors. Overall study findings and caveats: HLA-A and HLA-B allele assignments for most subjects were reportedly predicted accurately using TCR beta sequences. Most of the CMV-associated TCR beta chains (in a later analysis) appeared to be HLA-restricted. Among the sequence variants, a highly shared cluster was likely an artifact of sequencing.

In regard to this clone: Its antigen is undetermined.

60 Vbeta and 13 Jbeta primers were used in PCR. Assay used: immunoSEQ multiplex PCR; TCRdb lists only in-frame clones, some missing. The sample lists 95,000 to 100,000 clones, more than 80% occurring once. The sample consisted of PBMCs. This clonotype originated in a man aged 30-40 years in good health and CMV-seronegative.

Here the CDR3 DNA reads TGTGCCAGCAGCGGGCAGGGAAATTCACCCCTCCACTTT. Residues: CASSGQGNSPLHF. The chain couples TRBV7-9 to TRBJ1-6, with a tentative D call TRBD1 (5 bases). The CDR3 has 13 amino acids. V was trimmed by 5 bases and J by 7 bases, leaving 9 bases between them. Per germline, CDR1 SEHNR and CDR2 FQNEAQ (reference sequence).